The 30 T cell receptor beta chains below all came from one sample that was sequenced in a study of shared clonotypes between healthy human individuals. Profiled with immunoSEQ multiplex PCR; TCRdb holds only in-frame clones, not every one. The sample lists about 2.3 million clones; over 90% were seen once. What was sequenced was naive CD4+ T cells from PBMCs. Subset in this sample: CD45RA+ positively selected. These receptors were collected from a man aged 18 to 35 in good health. Some clones in this sample may be carry-over from other donors' samples.

Notes on this clone: At the DNA level, this CDR3 is encoded by other sequences in the same sample as well. The V and J genes are TRBV2 and TRBJ2-3; 7 bases match TRBD1. V gave up 6 bases and J gave up 6 bases; unmatched junction bases: 3. This CDR3 is 12 amino acids long. Germline assignment: CDR1 SNHLY and CDR2 FYNNEI. The CDR3 DNA reads as TGTGCCAGCAGAACCAGGGGGGATACGCAGTATTTT. This sequence encodes CASRTRGDTQYF.

The V call is TRBV7-2, the J call TRBJ2-1, with 9 bases lining up with TRBD2. The CDR3 spans 14 residues. Trimming removed 4 bases from V and 8 bases from J; junction bases left unmatched: 6. CDR1 SGHTA and CDR2 FQGNSA come from the germline V gene. CDR3 coding DNA: TGTGCCAGCAGCTCGGGACTAGCTGCGCATGAGCAGTTCTTC. This encodes CASSSGLAAHEQFF. The entire variable domain, with the rest obtained from reference TRBV7-2 and TRBJ2-1, is as follows: GAGVSQSPSNKVTEKGKDVELRCDPISGHTALYWYRQSLGQGLEFLIYFQGNSAPDKSGLPSDRFSAERTGGSVSTLTIQRTQQEDSAVYLCASSSGLAAHEQFFGPGTRLTVL.

J is TRBJ2-1 and V is TRBV19, with D maybe TRBD2 (5 bases). This CDR3 region has 17 residues. CDR1 is LNHDA, CDR2 SQIVND, per germline (reference sequence). V lost 1 base and J 0 bases, leaving 13 bases between the germline ends. CDR3 in DNA: TGTGCCAGTAGTATAGCCCCTCCGGGGAGCTCCTACAATGAGCAGTTCTTC. Amino acids: CASSIAPPGSSYNEQFF.

This chain links TRBV2 with TRBJ2-2; D unresolved. Deletions cut 6 bases from V and 4 bases from J, with 15 bases between. Germline-derived CDR1 and CDR2 are SNHLY and FYNNEI. CDR3 size: 15 residues. In DNA form, the CDR3 reads TGTGCCAGCAGGGATCGGCACATCCCCACCGGGGAGCTGTTTTTT. Translated: CASRDRHIPTGELFF. Using reference TRBV2 and TRBJ2-2 for the parts outside the CDR3, the full variable domain is EPEVTQTPSHQVTQMGQEVILRCVPISNHLYFYWYRQILGQKVEFLVSFYNNEISEKSEIFDDQFSVERPDGSNFTLKIRSTKLEDSAMYFCASRDRHIPTGELFFGEGSRLTVL.

The count of this clone is one. The genes are TRBV9 and TRBJ1-2; D is possibly TRBD1 (6 bases). Trimming left V 4 bases short and J 2 bases short, with 12 bases between. This CDR3 region has 14 residues. The V gene's germline CDR1 is SGDLS and CDR2 YYNGEE. The CDR3 region has the DNA TGTGCCAGCAGCACCCGGGACAAGAACTATGGCTACACCTTC. This codes for CASSTRDKNYGYTF.

The chain combines TRBV7-7 with TRBJ2-6; no clear D. V was pared by 5 bases and J by 4 bases, with 6 bases between. This CDR3 comprises 13 residues. The V gene's germline CDR1 is SSHAT and CDR2 FNYEAQ (reference sequence). The CDR3 loop reads CASSPAGANVLTF. The CDR3 DNA follows: TGTGCCAGCAGCCCAGCGGGGGCCAACGTCCTGACTTTC.

The chain carries TRBV27 and TRBJ1-1; D perhaps matches TRBD1 (5 bases). This CDR3 is built from 17 residues. Trimming removed 5 bases at V and 0 bases at J, with 19 bases between. In germline, CDR1 is MNHEY, CDR2 SMNVEV (reference sequence). CDR3 protein: CASSPRQLRTMNTEAFF. For the CDR3, the DNA is TGTGCCAGCAGTCCCCGACAGCTGAGAACCATGAACACTGAAGCTTTCTTT.

The chain is built from TRBV6-1 and TRBJ2-3, with TRBD1 matching 7 bases. V lost 6 bases to trimming and J lost 6 bases; unmatched junction nucleotides: 6. This CDR3 contains 13 residues. The germline V gene has CDR1 MNHNS and CDR2 SASEGT. The CDR3 nucleotides are TGTGCCAGCAGGGAGACAGGGCTTGATACGCAGTATTTT. Protein: CASRETGLDTQYF.

This clone appeared a single time. The chain joins TRBV27 to TRBJ2-2; TRBD1 is a possible D gene (5 bases). With 3 bases removed from V and 6 bases from J, the gap between germline ends came to 11 bases. This CDR3 comprises 14 residues. The germline V gene encodes CDR1 MNHEY and CDR2 SMNVEV (reference sequence). The CDR3 region has the DNA TGTGCCAGCAGTTTCCCCGGACACCCCGGGGAGCTGTTTTTT. Residues: CASSFPGHPGELFF.

V is TRBV5-4 and J is TRBJ2-1; TRBD1 aligns across 8 bases. Germline loops: CDR1 SGHNT, CDR2 YYREEE (reference sequence). J gave up 6 bases and V 2 bases, and 7 bases lay outside the gene matches. The CDR3 runs 15 residues. The CDR3 reads CASSFRSTGGNEQFF. CDR3 DNA: TGTGCCAGCAGCTTTCGAAGTACAGGGGGCAATGAGCAGTTCTTC.

With respect to this clone: Its ends do not fully match the called genes, so a read error is possible. CDR3 sequence: CASSIGTGNTGELFF. The CDR3 DNA sequence: TGTGCCAGCAGCATAGGGACAGGGAACACCGGGGAGCTGTTTTTT. The chain recombines TRBV13 with TRBJ2-2, with 8 bases lining up with TRBD1. This CDR3 is 15 amino acids long. CDR1 is PRHDT and CDR2 is FYEKMQ in the germline V gene (reference sequence).

The chain links TRBV6-1 to TRBJ2-3; tentatively, D is TRBD2 (6 bases). The V and J ends lost 4 bases and 2 bases respectively, with 16 bases between them. CDR1 and CDR2 from the germline V gene are MNHNS and SASEGT. The CDR3 has 16 residues. This CDR3 is CASSAGTGEPTDTQYF. The DNA for the CDR3 is TGTGCCAGCAGTGCCGGGACTGGGGAACCCACAGATACGCAGTATTTT.

The chain is built from TRBV5-1 and TRBJ1-4; D may be TRBD1 (5 bases). V shed 7 bases and J shed 3 bases, with 13 bases lying between them. CDR3 length equals 14 residues. Germline CDR1 and CDR2: SGHRS and YFSETQ. The CDR3 loop reads CASASGAANEKLFF. CDR3 nucleotides: TGCGCCAGCGCGTCCGGGGCGGCTAATGAAAAACTGTTTTTT.

Here the CDR3 DNA reads TGTGCCAGCAGCGTCACCGGGACCCGATCGAATGAGCAGTTCTTC. Translating gives CASSVTGTRSNEQFF. This chain uses TRBV9 with TRBJ2-1; D possibly matches TRBD1 or TRBD2 (5 bases each). CDR1 and CDR2 (germline): SGDLS, YYNGEE. V dropped 2 bases and J dropped 7 bases, with 16 bases sitting between them. The CDR3 sequence is 15 residues long.

The chain is built from TRBV9 and TRBJ2-7; either TRBD1 or TRBD2 may fit D (5 bases each). Germline CDR1 and CDR2: SGDLS and YYNGEE. Between the trimmed V and J ends, which lost 4 bases and 1 base, there was a span of 15 bases. The CDR3 contains 15 residues. The CDR3 loop is CASSPGWGISYEQYF. The DNA for the CDR3 is TGTGCCAGCAGCCCCGGGTGGGGGATTTCCTACGAGCAGTACTTC.

J is TRBJ2-2 and V is TRBV7-3; possible D gene TRBD2, 5 bases. The V and J ends lost 5 bases and 2 bases respectively, with 18 bases between them. This CDR3 contains 17 residues. Germline CDR1 reads SGHTA; CDR2 reads FQGTGA. The DNA for the CDR3 is TGTGCCAGCAGCCCCCCCCCGGGATGGCTAAACACCGGGGAGCTGTTTTTT. This sequence encodes CASSPPPGWLNTGELFF.

As concerns this clone: Other DNA sequences from this sample encode an identical CDR3 as well. V gene TRBV7-2 combines with J gene TRBJ2-5; no definite D call. The CDR3 runs 13 residues. Per the germline V gene, CDR1 is SGHTA and CDR2 is FQGNSA. V was pared by 0 bases and J by 5 bases, with 7 bases between. The CDR3 DNA reads as TGTGCCAGCAGCTTAGCTAGGGCCGAGACCCAGTACTTC. It is translated as CASSLARAETQYF.

V gene TRBV6-6 combines with J gene TRBJ1-2; D is perhaps TRBD1 (6 bases). CDR1 is MNHNY, CDR2 SVGAGI, per germline (reference sequence). The CDR3 extends over 15 amino acids. V was pared by 6 bases and J by 0 bases, with 14 bases between. CDR3 sequence reads: CASRTTGLPNYGYTF. CDR3 coding DNA: TGTGCCAGCAGAACGACAGGATTGCCTAACTATGGCTACACCTTC.

This chain uses TRBV6-5 with TRBJ2-7; 11 nucleotides agree with TRBD2. From germline, CDR1 is MNHEY and CDR2 SVGAGI. The CDR3 is made up of 13 amino acids. The trim removed 5 bases at V and 6 bases at J, leaving 3 bases unmatched. For the CDR3, the DNA is TGTGCCAGCAGTCCGGGACTAGCGGTCGAGCAGTACTTC. It is translated as CASSPGLAVEQYF.

The chain couples TRBV28 to TRBJ1-6; 10 positions agree with TRBD1. This CDR3 region has 15 residues. The germline V gene has CDR1 MDHEN and CDR2 SYDVKM. The V and J ends lost 5 bases and 8 bases, in that order; junction bases with no gene match: 6. The CDR3 reads CASSPRDRGYSPLHF. CDR3 nucleotides: TGTGCCAGCAGTCCCCGGGACAGGGGTTATTCACCCCTCCACTTT. The full variable domain, rest sourced from reference TRBV28 and TRBJ1-6, is DVKVTQSSRYLVKRTGEKVFLECVQDMDHENMFWYRQDPGLGLRLIYFSYDVKMKEKGDIPEGYSVSREKKERFSLILESASTNQTSMYLCASSPRDRGYSPLHFGNGTRLTVT.

With respect to this clone: The sample carries other DNA sequences with the same CDR3. The chain joins TRBV19 to TRBJ2-5; D is perhaps TRBD1 (5 bases). Trimming shortened V by 3 bases and J by 5 bases, and 10 bases separated the two germline ends. Germline assignment: CDR1 LNHDA and CDR2 SQIVND (reference sequence). The length of the CDR3 is 13 residues. CDR3 DNA: TGTGCCAGTAGTATCTCAGGGTGGGAGACCCAGTACTTC. Protein sequence: CASSISGWETQYF.

In its sample, this clone was seen once. The rearrangement uses TRBV28 and TRBJ2-2, with a tentative D call TRBD1 (6 bases). The CDR3 covers 15 residues. In germline, CDR1 is MDHEN, CDR2 SYDVKM. V was cut by 5 bases and J by 3 bases, with 13 bases left in between. DNA of the CDR3: TGTGCCAGCAGTCCACTACAGGGAGACACCGGGGAGCTGTTTTTT. Amino acids: CASSPLQGDTGELFF.

The chain couples TRBV11-3 to TRBJ2-1, with D perhaps matching TRBD1 (7 bases). The germline V gene has CDR1 SGHNT and CDR2 YENEEA. V was cut by 6 bases and J by 5 bases, with 17 bases left in between. The CDR3 contains 15 residues. The CDR3 coding sequence is TGTGCCAGCAGTCCAGGGGGGTGGGCAGACAATGAGCAGTTCTTC. It specifies CASSPGGWADNEQFF.

The chain has TRBV29-1 and TRBJ1-2, with 9 bases that match TRBD1. The CDR3 consists of 17 residues. Germline lookup yields CDR1 SQVTM and CDR2 ANQGSEA. Germline trimming cut 7 bases from V and 5 bases from J; bases unmatched to any gene: 20. CDR3 in DNA: TGCAGCGCCCGGCAACCGGGGGTGAGACAGGGGGGATATGGCTACACCTTC. Its protein is CSARQPGVRQGGYGYTF.

The CDR3 coding sequence is TGCGCCAGCAGCCAAACAAGGACTAGCGGGAGGATGACAGATACGCAGTATTTT. Protein sequence: CASSQTRTSGRMTDTQYF. The chain joins TRBV4-3 to TRBJ2-3; TRBD2 matches 14 bases. Germline CDR1 is LGHNA and CDR2 is YSLEER. Unmatched junction bases numbered 7, after V lost 2 bases and J lost 3 bases. The CDR3 length is 18 residues.

The chain has TRBV28 and TRBJ2-5, with TRBD2 as a possible D gene (6 bases). V was cut by 5 bases and J by 5 bases, with 15 bases left in between. Germline CDR1 is MDHEN and CDR2 is SYDVKM. The CDR3 contains 14 residues. This chain's CDR3 is CASSPSGGLETQYF. CDR3 sequence (DNA): TGTGCCAGCAGTCCCTCCGGGGGATTGGAGACCCAGTACTTC.

V and J are TRBV6-4 and TRBJ1-3, with unresolved D. The CDR3 runs 10 residues. Germline loops: CDR1 MRHNA, CDR2 SNTAGT. Between the trimmed V and J ends, which lost 8 bases and 8 bases, there was a span of 7 bases. CDR3 region: CASPHYTIYF. In DNA form, the CDR3 reads TGTGCCAGCCCTCATTACACCATATATTTT.

In the case of this clone: This specimen includes other DNA sequences encoding the same CDR3. The V and J genes are TRBV15 and TRBJ2-7; 9 bases match TRBD1. Per the germline V gene, CDR1 is LNHNV and CDR2 is YYDKDF (reference sequence). Trimming cost V 2 bases and J 4 bases; bases outside gene matches: 3. The CDR3 extends over 14 amino acids. CDR3 coding DNA: TGTGCCACCAGCAGACCGGGACAGGGTTACGAGCAGTACTTC. Residues: CATSRPGQGYEQYF.

To note about this clone: Other DNA variants within this sample encode the same CDR3. CDR3 DNA sequence: TGTGCCAGCAGTTTAGCCAATTATGGCTACACCTTC. Translation: CASSLANYGYTF. The chain employs TRBV28 and TRBJ1-2; D is unclear. V was clipped by 2 bases and J by 5 bases, with 6 bases between them. Germline V lookup: CDR1 MDHEN, CDR2 SYDVKM. The CDR3 contains 12 residues.

V and J are TRBV7-3 and TRBJ2-7; 8 positions match TRBD1. Germline V lookup: CDR1 SGHTA, CDR2 FQGTGA. V gave up 5 bases and J gave up 5 bases; unmatched junction bases: 14. This CDR3 has 16 amino acids. In nucleotides, the CDR3 is TGTGCCAGCAGCCTAGCCGCCGCTGGACAGGGCCACGAGCAGTACTTC. This encodes CASSLAAAGQGHEQYF.